These 18 T cell receptor delta chains originate from one sample sequenced in a study of gamma-delta T cells after stem cell transplantation (dated by TCRdb to between 2015 and 2016). Library preparation used RT-PCR. The sequencing machine was an Illumina MiSeq. Via CATT, TCRdb reprocessed the public reads, and rows with identical DNA were then joined. The sample includes about 4,500 delta-chain clones, with approximately 16% observed a single time. 4% to 5% of the sample is taken by the ten largest. What was sequenced was gamma-delta T cells. These receptors came from a human donor. It is not recorded whose cells these are; they may come from a transplant donor.

Relative to its sample, this clone is medium-sized. The chain carries TRDV2 and TRDJ3, with 8 nucleotides matching TRDD3. The CDR3 loop spans 18 amino acids. The ends lost 0 bases at V and 0 bases at J; junction bases unmatched: 3. CDR1 is GEAIGNYY and CDR2 is EKD in the germline V gene. CDR3 DNA sequence: TGTGCCTGTGACACCGTCTGGGGGAGCTCCTGGGACACCCGACAGATGTTTTTC. This codes for CACDTVWGSSWDTRQMFF.

This clone was counted only a few times. This rearrangement joins TRDV3 to TRDJ1, with 12 bases aligning to TRDD3. The CDR3 sequence is 18 residues long. Germline V gene lookup returns CDR1 TVYSNPD and CDR2 GDNSRS (reference sequence). Trimming removed 1 base from V and 0 bases from J; junction bases left unmatched: 12. CDR3 region: CAFNSSYWGIHNTDKLIF. The DNA of the CDR3 is TGTGCCTTTAATAGTTCCTACTGGGGGATACATAACACCGATAAACTCATCTTT. Using reference TRDV3 and TRDJ1 for the parts outside the CDR3, the full variable domain is CDKVTQSSPDQTVASGSEVVLLCTYDTVYSNPDLFWYRIRPDYSFQFVFYGDNSRSEGADFTQGRFSVKHILTQKAFHLVISPVRTEDSATYYCAFNSSYWGIHNTDKLIFGKGTRVTVEP.

The chain recombines TRDV3 with TRDJ1; weak D call: TRDD2 (6 bases). The J gene comes from matching the DNA to germline here; TCRdb lacks it. V lost 2 bases, J lost 0 bases, and 31 bases lay in between. Germline V gives CDR1 TVYSNPD, CDR2 GDNSRS (reference sequence). The CDR3 loop spans 20 amino acids. DNA of the CDR3: TGTGCCTTTTCCATCTTTTATCTTCCTGTGGGATCTTCTCACACCGATAAACTCATCTTT. It encodes CAFSIFYLPVGSSHTDKLIF. The full variable domain, rest sourced from reference TRDV3 and TRDJ1, is CDKVTQSSPDQTVASGSEVVLLCTYDTVYSNPDLFWYRIRPDYSFQFVFYGDNSRSEGADFTQGRFSVKHILTQKAFHLVISPVRTEDSATYYCAFSIFYLPVGSSHTDKLIFGKGTRVTVEP.

By sample share, this clone is medium-sized. Here the CDR3 DNA reads TGTGCTCTTGGGACCCCCTACGTCGGAGTACTGGGGGATATGAGTTCGACCGATAAACTCATCTTT. It translates to CALGTPYVGVLGDMSSTDKLIF. J is TRDJ1 and V is TRDV1, with 11 bases aligning to TRDD3. The germline gives CDR1 TSWWSYY, CDR2 QGS. With 5 bases clipped from V and 2 bases from J, the junction kept 25 bases outside the gene matches. The CDR3 extends over 22 amino acids.

This clone is labeled as large. V gene TRDV2 combines with J gene TRDJ1; D might be TRDD3 (5 bases). V lost 0 bases to trimming and J lost 0 bases, with 19 bases between them. The CDR3 is 18 residues long. CDR1 and CDR2 (germline): GEAIGNYY, EKD. Written as DNA, the CDR3 is TGTGCCTGTGACACCGGTTTGCGCGCTGGGAAGTACACCGATAAACTCATCTTT. Translating gives CACDTGLRAGKYTDKLIF.

The table lists this clone with a few counts. V usage is TRDV1 and J usage is TRDJ2; 8 nucleotides agree with TRDD3. After removal of 6 bases from V and 7 bases from J, the junction contained 25 bases not matched to a gene. Germline CDR1 and CDR2: TSWWSYY and QGS. The CDR3 consists of 20 residues. The CDR3 DNA follows: TGTGCTCTTGGCGCTTTTCCCAAGGGGTACTGGGGGGCGCCGTTAGCACAACTCTTCTTT. This codes for CALGAFPKGYWGAPLAQLFF.

In this sample, this clone turned up a few times. The chain is built from TRDV1 and TRDJ2; 8 bases map to TRDD3. From germline, CDR1 is TSWWSYY and CDR2 QGS. The CDR3 has 18 residues. Trimming removed 2 bases from V and 0 bases from J; junction bases left unmatched: 8. The CDR3: CALGEWGTGDTLTAQLFF. The CDR3 DNA sequence: TGTGCTCTTGGGGAATGGGGGACGGGGGATACTTTGACAGCACAACTCTTCTTT.

Although no V gene was called, TRDJ1 is the J gene; TRDD3, the D gene given by the table, was not confirmed from the DNA. This CDR3 is built from 20 residues. The CDR3: CALGELLPVPSRLDTDNLIF. The CDR3 DNA reads as TGTGCTCTTGGGGAACTTCTTCCTGTCCCAAGTCGATTGGACACCGATAACCTCATCTTT.

This clone was detected a few times. V gene TRDV1 combines with J gene TRDJ1, with 8 bases aligning to TRDD3. CDR1 is TSWWSYY, CDR2 QGS, per germline. Trimming removed 7 bases from V and 2 bases from J; junction bases left unmatched: 21. This CDR3 has 19 residues. The CDR3 nucleotides are TGTGCTCTTGTGTGTATTCTTCCACGATCCTTGGGGGATACCGATAAACTCATCTTT. Its protein product is CALVCILPRSLGDTDKLIF.

The V and J genes are TRAV29/DV5 and TRDJ3, with TRDD3 identical over 9 bases. CDR1 NSMFDY and CDR2 ISSIKDK come from the germline V gene. Germline trimming cut 4 bases from V and 3 bases from J; bases unmatched to any gene: 14. The CDR3 contains 19 residues. The CDR3 loop reads CAAGATVGDRLWDTRQMFF. DNA of the CDR3: TGTGCAGCAGGCGCGACGGTGGGGGATAGGCTCTGGGACACCCGACAGATGTTTTTC.

By proportion, this clone is large. The chain links TRDV2 to TRDJ2; TRDD3 matches at 7 bases. Germline V gene data show CDR1 as GEAIGNYY and CDR2 as EKD. The CDR3 has 15 amino acids. The trim removed 5 bases at V and 8 bases at J, leaving 13 bases unmatched. The CDR3 reads CACALYWGVTAQLFF. In nucleotides, the CDR3 is TGTGCCTGTGCATTGTACTGGGGAGTAACTGCACAACTCTTCTTT.

In its sample, this clone was seen a few times. The V and J genes are TRDV1 and TRDJ1, with D tentatively TRDD3 (6 bases). Per germline, CDR1 TSWWSYY and CDR2 QGS. The CDR3 has 20 residues. Trimming pared 3 bases from V and 5 bases from J, leaving 31 bases between. CDR3 residues: CALGESPLQGTGRYPDKLIF. The CDR3 DNA sequence: TGTGCTCTTGGGGAGTCCCCCCTACAGGGTACTGGGAGATACCCGGATAAACTCATCTTT.

Worth noting for this clone: A clone one base away is much larger, so this may be a read error. The sample holds other DNA sequences that translate to the same CDR3. V gene TRDV2 combines with J gene TRDJ2; 12 bases fit TRDD3. The CDR3 extends over 15 amino acids. From germline, CDR1 is GEAIGNYY and CDR2 EKD. In DNA, the CDR3 is TGCGCCTGTGACGTACTGGGGGATACGACAGCACAACTCTTCTTT. It is translated as CACDVLGDTTAQLFF.

This clone has only a few counts. TCRdb's protein and the DNA translation differ at residue 5; the protein here comes from the DNA. The gene calls are TRDV1 and TRDJ1; 10 bases match TRDD3. CDR1 TSWWSYY and CDR2 QGS come from the germline V gene. Unmatched junction bases numbered 9, after V lost 5 bases and J lost 0 bases. The CDR3 extends over 17 amino acids. The DNA for the CDR3 is TGTGCTCTTGGGAAGCCTCCACTGGGGGATTACACCGATAAACTCATCTTT. It encodes CALGKPPLGDYTDKLIF.

Only a few counts were recorded for this clone. V gene TRDV3 combines with J gene TRDJ1; 10 positions agree with TRDD3. The CDR3 runs 16 residues. V dropped 3 bases and J dropped 0; count of bases not matched to a gene: 10. The germline CDR1 and CDR2 sequences are TVYSNPD and GDNSRS (reference sequence). The CDR3 here is CALRSTGGSYTDKLIF. In nucleotides, the CDR3 is TGTGCCTTGAGAAGTACTGGGGGATCCTACACCGATAAACTCATCTTT.

To note about this clone: Sequence at one end of the junction differs from germline and may be a read error. The same CDR3 is also encoded by other DNA sequences in this sample. V and J are TRDV1 and TRDJ2; no firm D call. This CDR3 is 16 amino acids long. Germline CDR1 TSWWSYY, CDR2 QGS. The CDR3 here is CALGGASRALTAQLFF. CDR3 DNA: TGCGCTCTTGGAGGCGCTAGTCGAGCTTTGACAGCACAACTCTTCTTT.

In the case of this clone: Other DNA sequences in this sample translate to the same CDR3. The chain is built from TRDV1 and TRDJ1, with 8 bases identical to TRDD3. The V segment lost 2 bases and the J segment 4 bases; nucleotides outside the gene matches: 15. Germline values: CDR1 TSWWSYY, CDR2 QGS. The CDR3 runs to 18 residues. The CDR3 bases are TGTGCTCTTGGGGAAGTTACTGGGGGGTATCGAGTCGGCGATAAACTCATCTTT. Amino acid sequence: CALGEVTGGYRVGDKLIF.

There is no V gene call, and the J gene is TRDJ3; TRDD3, the table's D call, was not compared with the DNA. The CDR3 covers 20 residues. The CDR3, as DNA: TGTGCCTTTACTCTTCCTGACCTGGGGGATAGATTCTGGGACACCCGACAGATGTTTTTC. Translated: CAFTLPDLGDRFWDTRQMFF.